A single sample gave rise to the 13 T cell receptor beta chains below, sequenced in a study of blood T cell repertoires in COVID-19 (dated by TCRdb to 2018 to 2021). Libraries came from the immunoSEQ multiplex PCR assay. TCRdb took this table from immuneACCESS and kept in-frame rearrangements with V and J called. Such tables lack part of the clones; where checked against another copy, unresolved V genes explain under half of the gap, and the rest is unexplained. Present in this sample are about 300,000 clones, around 88% of which were seen just once. Of the sample, 6.9% is held by the ten largest clones. The sequenced sample consisted of peripheral blood. These receptors came from a woman in her twenties or thirties who had recovered from COVID-19.

The chain employs TRBV7-9 and TRBJ1-2, with TRBD1 matching 8 bases. The ends lost 3 bases at V and 7 bases at J; junction bases unmatched: 13. The CDR3 runs to 16 residues. Germline V gives CDR1 SEHNR, CDR2 FQNEAQ (reference sequence). This CDR3 is CASSFIDRGVYRGYTF. The DNA of the CDR3 is TGTGCCAGCAGCTTCATAGACAGGGGCGTCTACCGTGGCTACACCTTC.

The gene calls are TRBV7-6 and TRBJ1-1; D is undetermined. Germline V gene data show CDR1 as SGHVS and CDR2 as FNYEAQ. CDR3 length: 16 amino acids. Trimming left V 5 bases short and J 2 bases short, with 18 bases between. In nucleotides, the CDR3 is TGTGCCAGCAGCCATCTCAGTGGGCAGTCTAACACTGAAGCTTTCTTT. Amino acids: CASSHLSGQSNTEAFF.

The chain has TRBV19 and TRBJ2-6; no reliable D call. In germline, CDR1 is LNHDA, CDR2 SQIVND (reference sequence). The CDR3 extends over 15 amino acids. Trimming took off 5 bases at V and 0 bases at J, with 8 bases between the two ends. CDR3 bases: TGTGCCAGTAGTCCTAACTACTCTGGGGCCAACGTCCTGACTTTC. It specifies CASSPNYSGANVLTF.

The rearrangement links TRBV19 to TRBJ1-2; D call uncertain. Germline CDR1 and CDR2: LNHDA and SQIVND (reference sequence). This CDR3 spans 13 amino acids. V shed 2 bases and J shed 4 bases, with 8 bases lying between them. This CDR3 reads CASSIREPYGYTF. The DNA for the CDR3 is TGTGCCAGTAGTATAAGGGAGCCCTATGGCTACACCTTC. Full variable domain (missing parts from reference TRBV19 and TRBJ1-2): DGGITQSPKYLFRKEGQNVTLSCEQNLNHDAMYWYRQDPGQGLRLIYYSQIVNDFQKGDIAEGYSVSREKKESFPLTVTSAQKNPTAFYLCASSIREPYGYTFGSGTRLTVV.

This clone was counted only a few times. The chain couples TRBV14 to TRBJ2-5; no reliable D call. Trimming shortened V by 2 bases and J by 1 base, and 8 bases separated the two germline ends. CDR1 and CDR2 from the germline V gene are SGHDN and FVKESK. The CDR3 extends over 14 amino acids. The CDR3 region has the DNA TGTGCCAGCAGCCAAAGGCCGGGCCAAGAGACCCAGTACTTC. It translates to CASSQRPGQETQYF.

The chain combines TRBV7-2 with TRBJ1-1, with 12 positions matching TRBD1. Trimming at V came to 2 bases and at J to 9 bases, leaving 4 bases not matched to a gene. The length of the CDR3 is 14 residues. CDR1 is SGHTA and CDR2 is FQGNSA in the germline V gene. The CDR3 bases are TGTGCCAGCAGCTTAACCGGGACAGGGGGCAAAGCTTTCTTT. Translation gives CASSLTGTGGKAFF.

This sequence joins TRBV5-4 and TRBJ1-1; the match to TRBD1 covers 9 bases. This CDR3 has 15 amino acids. The germline CDR1 and CDR2 sequences are SGHNT and YYREEE (reference sequence). V was pared by 4 bases and J by 0 bases, with 4 bases of the junction left unmatched. Here the CDR3 reads CASSGGQGMNTEAFF. Written as DNA, the CDR3 is TGTGCCAGCAGCGGGGGACAGGGAATGAACACTGAAGCTTTCTTT. Based on the CDR3 plus reference TRBV5-4 and TRBJ1-1, the full variable domain is ETGVTQSPTHLIKTRGQQVTLRCSSQSGHNTVSWYQQALGQGPQFIFQYYREEENGRGNFPPRFSGLQFPNYSSELNVNALELDDSALYLCASSGGQGMNTEAFFGQGTRLTVV.

Here the CDR3 reads CASSEAWAENEKLFF. CDR3 nucleotides: TGTGCCAGCAGTGAAGCCTGGGCCGAGAATGAAAAACTGTTTTTT. This chain joins TRBV6-1 and TRBJ1-4; no clear D. This CDR3 has 15 amino acids. V was clipped by 0 bases and J by 5 bases, with 10 bases between them. Germline lookup yields CDR1 MNHNS and CDR2 SASEGT.

The rearrangement links TRBV6-5 to TRBJ2-1; the D gene is possibly TRBD1 (6 bases). The germline gives CDR1 MNHEY, CDR2 SVGAGI. V gave up 2 bases and J gave up 2 bases, with 10 bases separating them. This CDR3 spans 15 amino acids. The CDR3 protein is CASSYGTHTYNEQFF. As DNA, the CDR3 is TGTGCCAGCAGTTACGGGACACATACCTACAATGAGCAGTTCTTC.

This chain joins TRBV27 and TRBJ2-7; 7 bases are a match to TRBD1. Trimming cost V 5 bases and J 11 bases; bases outside gene matches: 12. The CDR3 runs 13 residues. Germline V gene data show CDR1 as MNHEY and CDR2 as SMNVEV (reference sequence). The CDR3 reads CASSTNSGTAKYF. CDR3 coding DNA: TGTGCCAGCAGTACAAACTCCGGGACAGCGAAGTACTTC.

The V gene is TRBV28, the J gene TRBJ2-2; TRBD1 agrees at 9 bases. CDR1 MDHEN and CDR2 SYDVKM come from the germline V gene. This CDR3 is built from 16 residues. V was pared by 5 bases and J by 0 bases, with 4 bases of the junction left unmatched. CDR3 protein: CASSIQGAANTGELFF. CDR3 coding DNA: TGTGCCAGCAGTATACAGGGGGCTGCGAACACCGGGGAGCTGTTTTTT. The full variable domain, its missing parts supplied by reference TRBV28 and TRBJ2-2, is DVKVTQSSRYLVKRTGEKVFLECVQDMDHENMFWYRQDPGLGLRLIYFSYDVKMKEKGDIPEGYSVSREKKERFSLILESASTNQTSMYLCASSIQGAANTGELFFGEGSRLTVL.

The V gene is TRBV7-2, the J gene TRBJ2-5; D is unclear. Germline-derived CDR1 and CDR2 are SGHTA and FQGNSA. CDR3 length: 14 amino acids. Between the trimmed V and J ends, which lost 6 bases and 1 base, there was a span of 12 bases. CDR3 sequence reads: CASRLEPFQETQYF. The CDR3 region has the DNA TGTGCCAGCAGACTCGAACCTTTCCAAGAGACCCAGTACTTC.

The V and J genes are TRBV5-1 and TRBJ1-1; maybe TRBD1 (5 bases). The CDR3 has 16 residues. CDR1 SGHRS and CDR2 YFSETQ come from the germline V gene. Trimming removed 6 bases at V and 0 bases at J, with 18 bases between. The CDR3 DNA follows: TGCGCCAGCACCTTTTCCCATCGCAGGGTGAACACTGAAGCTTTCTTT. Encoded protein: CASTFSHRRVNTEAFF.